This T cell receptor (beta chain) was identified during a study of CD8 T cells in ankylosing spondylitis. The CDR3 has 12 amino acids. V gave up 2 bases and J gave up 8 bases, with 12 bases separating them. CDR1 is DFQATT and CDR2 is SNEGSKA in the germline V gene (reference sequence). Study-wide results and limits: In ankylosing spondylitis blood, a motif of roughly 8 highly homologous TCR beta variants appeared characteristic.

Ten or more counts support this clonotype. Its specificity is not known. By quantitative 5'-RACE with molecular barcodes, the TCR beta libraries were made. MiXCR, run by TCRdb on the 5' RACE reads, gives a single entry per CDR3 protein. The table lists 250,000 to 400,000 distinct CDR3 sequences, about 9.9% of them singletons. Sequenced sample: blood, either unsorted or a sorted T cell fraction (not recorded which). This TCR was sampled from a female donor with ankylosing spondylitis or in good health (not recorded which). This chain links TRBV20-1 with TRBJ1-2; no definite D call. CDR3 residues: CSARIPPGGYTF. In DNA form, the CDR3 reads TGCAGTGCTAGAATCCCCCCCGGCGGCTACACCTTC.